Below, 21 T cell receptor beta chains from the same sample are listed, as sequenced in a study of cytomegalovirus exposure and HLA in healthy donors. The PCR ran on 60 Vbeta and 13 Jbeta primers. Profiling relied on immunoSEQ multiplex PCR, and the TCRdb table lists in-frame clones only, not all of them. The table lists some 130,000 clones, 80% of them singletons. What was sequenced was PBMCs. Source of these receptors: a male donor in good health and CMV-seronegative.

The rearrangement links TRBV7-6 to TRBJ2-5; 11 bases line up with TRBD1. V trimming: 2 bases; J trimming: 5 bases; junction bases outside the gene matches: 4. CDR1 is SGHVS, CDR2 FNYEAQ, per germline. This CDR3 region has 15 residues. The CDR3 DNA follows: TGTGCCAGCAGCTTATGGACAGGGGGCCTGGAGACCCAGTACTTC. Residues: CASSLWTGGLETQYF.

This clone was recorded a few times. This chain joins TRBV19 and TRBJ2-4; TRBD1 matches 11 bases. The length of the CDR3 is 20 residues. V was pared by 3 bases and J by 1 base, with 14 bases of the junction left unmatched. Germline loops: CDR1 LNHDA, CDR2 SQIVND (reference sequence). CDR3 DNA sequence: TGTGCCAGTAGTATGAGGGAGTGGACAGGGGGCATCGCGGCCAAAAACATTCAGTACTTC. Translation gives CASSMREWTGGIAAKNIQYF.

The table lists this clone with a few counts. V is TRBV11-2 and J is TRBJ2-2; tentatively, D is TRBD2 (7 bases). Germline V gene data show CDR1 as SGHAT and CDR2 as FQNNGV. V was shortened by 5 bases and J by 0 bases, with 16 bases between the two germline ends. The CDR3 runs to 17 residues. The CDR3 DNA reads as TGTGCCAGCAGCCCGGGGGGAGGGGGGTCGAACACCGGGGAGCTGTTTTTT. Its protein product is CASSPGGGGSNTGELFF. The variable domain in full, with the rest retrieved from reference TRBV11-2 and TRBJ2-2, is EAGVAQSPRYKIIEKRQSVAFWCNPISGHATLYWYQQILGQGPKLLIQFQNNGVVDDSQLPKDRFSAERLKGVDSTLKIQPAKLEDSAVYLCASSPGGGGSNTGELFFGEGSRLTVL.

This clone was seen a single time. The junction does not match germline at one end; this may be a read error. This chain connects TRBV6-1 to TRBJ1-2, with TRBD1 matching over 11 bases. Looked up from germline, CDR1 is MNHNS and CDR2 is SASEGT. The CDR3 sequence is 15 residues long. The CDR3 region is CTSSEEGQGGYGYTF. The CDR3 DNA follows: TGTACCAGCAGTGAAGAGGGACAGGGGGGATATGGCTACACCTTC.

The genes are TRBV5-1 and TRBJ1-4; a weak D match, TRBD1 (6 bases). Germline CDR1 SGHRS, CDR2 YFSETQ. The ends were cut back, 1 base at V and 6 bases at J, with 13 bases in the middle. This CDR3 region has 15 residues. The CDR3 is CASSLSSGAYEKLFF. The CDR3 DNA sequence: TGCGCCAGCAGCTTGTCTTCAGGGGCTTATGAAAAACTGTTTTTT.

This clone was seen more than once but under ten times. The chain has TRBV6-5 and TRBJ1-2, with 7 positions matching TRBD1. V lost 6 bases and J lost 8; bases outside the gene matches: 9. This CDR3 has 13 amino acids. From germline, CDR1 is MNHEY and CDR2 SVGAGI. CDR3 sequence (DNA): TGTGCCAGCAGGGCGGACAGGTCCGTCGGCTACACCTTC. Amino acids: CASRADRSVGYTF.

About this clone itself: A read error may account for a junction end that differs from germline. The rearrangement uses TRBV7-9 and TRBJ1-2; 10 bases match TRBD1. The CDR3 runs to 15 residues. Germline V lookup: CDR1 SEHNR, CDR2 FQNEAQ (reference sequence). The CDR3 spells CSSSLGGTGDGGYTF. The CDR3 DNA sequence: TGTTCCAGCAGCCTAGGGGGGACAGGGGACGGAGGCTACACCTTC.

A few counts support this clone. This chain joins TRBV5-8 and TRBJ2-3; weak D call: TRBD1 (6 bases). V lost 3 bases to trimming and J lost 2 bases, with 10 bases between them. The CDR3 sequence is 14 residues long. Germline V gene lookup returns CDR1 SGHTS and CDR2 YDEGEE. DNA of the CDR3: TGTGCCAGCAGCTACGGACAGATCACAGATACGCAGTATTTT. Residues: CASSYGQITDTQYF.

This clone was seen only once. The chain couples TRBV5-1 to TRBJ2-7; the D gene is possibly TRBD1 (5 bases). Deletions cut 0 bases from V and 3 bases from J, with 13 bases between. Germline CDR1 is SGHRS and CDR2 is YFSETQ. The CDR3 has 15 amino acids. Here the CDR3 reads CASSLVTGGNYEQYF. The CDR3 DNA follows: TGCGCCAGCAGCTTGGTTACAGGTGGCAACTACGAGCAGTACTTC.

The CDR3 is CSVEIGSPSGANVLTF. DNA for the CDR3: TGCAGCGTTGAAATTGGTAGCCCCTCTGGGGCCAACGTCCTGACTTTC. The chain employs TRBV29-1 and TRBJ2-6; no definite D call. The germline CDR1 and CDR2 sequences are SQVTM and ANQGSEA. CDR3 size: 16 residues. Trimming left V 2 bases short and J 0 bases short, with 11 bases between.

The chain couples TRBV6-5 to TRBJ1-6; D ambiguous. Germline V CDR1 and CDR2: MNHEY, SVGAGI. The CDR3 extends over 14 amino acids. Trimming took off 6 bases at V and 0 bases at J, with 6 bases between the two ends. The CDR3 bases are TGTGCCAGCAGAAAGAGCTCCTATAATTCACCCCTCCACTTT. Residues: CASRKSSYNSPLHF.

CDR3 in amino acids: CASRQEYEQYF. DNA of the CDR3: TGTGCCAGCAGACAGGAATACGAGCAGTACTTC. The gene calls are TRBV2 and TRBJ2-7, with D tentatively TRBD1 (5 bases). The CDR3 consists of 11 residues. V lost 6 bases and J 4 bases, leaving 7 bases between the germline ends. The germline CDR1 and CDR2 sequences are SNHLY and FYNNEI. The whole variable domain, filled in from reference TRBV2 and TRBJ2-7, reads EPEVTQTPSHQVTQMGQEVILRCVPISNHLYFYWYRQILGQKVEFLVSFYNNEISEKSEIFDDQFSVERPDGSNFTLKIRSTKLEDSAMYFCASRQEYEQYFGPGTRLTVT.

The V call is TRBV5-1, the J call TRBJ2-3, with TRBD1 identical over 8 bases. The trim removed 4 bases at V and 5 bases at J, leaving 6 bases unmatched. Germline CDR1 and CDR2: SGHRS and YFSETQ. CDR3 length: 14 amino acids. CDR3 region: CASSPGQVGDTQYF. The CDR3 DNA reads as TGCGCCAGCAGCCCGGGACAGGTGGGAGATACGCAGTATTTT.

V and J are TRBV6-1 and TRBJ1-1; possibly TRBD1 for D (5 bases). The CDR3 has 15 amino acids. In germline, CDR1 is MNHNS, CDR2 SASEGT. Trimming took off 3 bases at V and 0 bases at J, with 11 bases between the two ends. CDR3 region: CASSETTGLNTEAFF. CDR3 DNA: TGTGCCAGCAGTGAGACAACAGGACTGAACACTGAAGCTTTCTTT.

CDR3 protein: CAWSGQGDGEQYF. As DNA, the CDR3 is TGTGCCTGGTCGGGACAGGGCGACGGGGAGCAGTACTTC. This rearrangement joins TRBV30 to TRBJ2-5; TRBD1 agrees at 9 bases. CDR1 GTSNPN and CDR2 SVGIG come from the germline V gene (reference sequence). The junction had 12 bases not matched to a gene; V was cut back by 5 bases and J by 11 bases. The CDR3 is 13 residues long. Full variable domain (outside the CDR3, taken from reference TRBV30 and TRBJ2-5): SQTIHQWPATLVQPVGSPLSLECTVEGTSNPNLYWYRQAAGRGLQLLFYSVGIGQISSEVPQNLSASRPQDRQFILSSKKLLLSDSGFYLCAWSGQGDGEQYFGPGTRLLVL.

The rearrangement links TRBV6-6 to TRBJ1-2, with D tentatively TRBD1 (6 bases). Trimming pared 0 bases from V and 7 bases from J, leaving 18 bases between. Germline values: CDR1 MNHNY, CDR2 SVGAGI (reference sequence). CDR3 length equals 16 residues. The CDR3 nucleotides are TGTGCCAGCAGTTACTCGGGGGCCCAAATATCATCTGGCTACACCTTC. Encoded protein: CASSYSGAQISSGYTF.

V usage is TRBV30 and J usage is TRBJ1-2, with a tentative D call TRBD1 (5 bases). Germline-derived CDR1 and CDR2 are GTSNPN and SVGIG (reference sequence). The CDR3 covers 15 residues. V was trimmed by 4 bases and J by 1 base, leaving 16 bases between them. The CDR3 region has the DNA TGTGCCTGGAAGAAGGGGTCAGCACTTAACTATGGCTACACCTTC. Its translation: CAWKKGSALNYGYTF. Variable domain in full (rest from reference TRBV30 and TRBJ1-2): SQTIHQWPATLVQPVGSPLSLECTVEGTSNPNLYWYRQAAGRGLQLLFYSVGIGQISSEVPQNLSASRPQDRQFILSSKKLLLSDSGFYLCAWKKGSALNYGYTFGSGTRLTVV.

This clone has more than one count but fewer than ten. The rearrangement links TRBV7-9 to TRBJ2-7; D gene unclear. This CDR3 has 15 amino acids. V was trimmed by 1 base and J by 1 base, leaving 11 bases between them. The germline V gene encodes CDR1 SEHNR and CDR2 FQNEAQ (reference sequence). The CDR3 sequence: CASSLGSYISYEQYF. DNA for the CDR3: TGTGCCAGCAGCTTAGGAAGTTACATATCCTACGAGCAGTACTTC.

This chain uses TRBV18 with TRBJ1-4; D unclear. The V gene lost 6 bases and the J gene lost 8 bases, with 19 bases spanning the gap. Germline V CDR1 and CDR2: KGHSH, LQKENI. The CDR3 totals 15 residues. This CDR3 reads CASSPREAAGEKLFF. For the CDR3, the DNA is TGTGCCAGCTCTCCGAGAGAGGCGGCCGGCGAAAAACTGTTTTTT.

The CDR3: CAWSVRGGYLSYEQYF. The CDR3 DNA follows: TGTGCCTGGAGTGTGCGAGGGGGCTACCTGTCCTACGAGCAGTACTTC. This chain joins TRBV30 and TRBJ2-7, with TRBD1 matching over 7 bases. The V gene end was trimmed by 0 bases and the J gene end by 1 base; junction bases not matched to a gene: 9. Looked up from germline, CDR1 is GTSNPN and CDR2 is SVGIG (reference sequence). The CDR3 is made up of 16 amino acids.

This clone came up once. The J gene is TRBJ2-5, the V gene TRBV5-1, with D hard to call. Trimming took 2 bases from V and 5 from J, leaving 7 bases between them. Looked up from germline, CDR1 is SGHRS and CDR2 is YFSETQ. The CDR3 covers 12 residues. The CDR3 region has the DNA TGCGCCAGCAGCTTCAGCGAGGAGACCCAGTACTTC. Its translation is CASSFSEETQYF.